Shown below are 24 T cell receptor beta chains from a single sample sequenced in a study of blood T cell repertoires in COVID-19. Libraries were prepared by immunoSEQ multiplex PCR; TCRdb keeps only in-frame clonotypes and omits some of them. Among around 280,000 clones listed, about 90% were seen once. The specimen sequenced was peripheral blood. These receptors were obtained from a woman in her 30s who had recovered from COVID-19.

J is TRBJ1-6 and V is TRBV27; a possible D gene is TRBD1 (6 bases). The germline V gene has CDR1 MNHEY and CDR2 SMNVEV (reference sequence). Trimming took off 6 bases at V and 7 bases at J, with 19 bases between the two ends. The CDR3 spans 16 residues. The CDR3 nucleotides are TGTGCCAGCAGGCCCTTAGGGGGATTCGGGAATTCACCCCTCCACTTT. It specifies CASRPLGGFGNSPLHF.

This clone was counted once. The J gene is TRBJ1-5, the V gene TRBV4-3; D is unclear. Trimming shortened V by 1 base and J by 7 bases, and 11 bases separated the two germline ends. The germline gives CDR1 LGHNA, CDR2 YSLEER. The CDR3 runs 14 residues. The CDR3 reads CASSQVWTGQPQHF. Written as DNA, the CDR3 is TGCGCCAGCAGCCAAGTATGGACGGGGCAGCCCCAGCATTTT.

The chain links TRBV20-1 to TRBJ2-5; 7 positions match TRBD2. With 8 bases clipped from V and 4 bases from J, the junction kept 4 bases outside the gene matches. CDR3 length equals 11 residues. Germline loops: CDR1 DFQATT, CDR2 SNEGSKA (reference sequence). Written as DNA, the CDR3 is TGCAGTAACTTAGCGGGAGAGACCCAGTACTTC. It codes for CSNLAGETQYF.

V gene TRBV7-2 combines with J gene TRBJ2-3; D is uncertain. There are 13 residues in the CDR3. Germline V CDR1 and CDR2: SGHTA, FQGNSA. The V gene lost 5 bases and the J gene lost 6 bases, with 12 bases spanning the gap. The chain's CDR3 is CASSPIATDTQYF. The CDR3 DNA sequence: TGTGCCAGCAGCCCAATAGCAACGGATACGCAGTATTTT.

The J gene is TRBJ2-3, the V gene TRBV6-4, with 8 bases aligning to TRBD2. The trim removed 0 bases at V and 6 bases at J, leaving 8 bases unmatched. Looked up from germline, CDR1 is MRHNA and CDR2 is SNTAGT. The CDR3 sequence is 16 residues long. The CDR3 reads CASSDSYSGVTDTQYF. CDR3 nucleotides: TGTGCCAGCAGTGACTCATATAGCGGGGTAACTGATACGCAGTATTTT.

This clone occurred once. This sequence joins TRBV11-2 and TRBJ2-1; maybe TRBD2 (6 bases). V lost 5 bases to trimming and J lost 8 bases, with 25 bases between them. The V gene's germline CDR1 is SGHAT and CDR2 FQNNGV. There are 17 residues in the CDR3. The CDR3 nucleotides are TGTGCCAGCAGCCTATCTCCTCAGGGCGGGCGGGGCGATGAGCAGTTCTTC. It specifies CASSLSPQGGRGDEQFF.

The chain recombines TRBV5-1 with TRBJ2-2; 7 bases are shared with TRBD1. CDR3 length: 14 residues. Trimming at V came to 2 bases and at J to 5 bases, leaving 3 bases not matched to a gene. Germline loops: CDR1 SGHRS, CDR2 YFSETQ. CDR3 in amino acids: CASSLDRETGELFF. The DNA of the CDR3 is TGCGCCAGCAGCTTAGACAGGGAAACCGGGGAGCTGTTTTTT.

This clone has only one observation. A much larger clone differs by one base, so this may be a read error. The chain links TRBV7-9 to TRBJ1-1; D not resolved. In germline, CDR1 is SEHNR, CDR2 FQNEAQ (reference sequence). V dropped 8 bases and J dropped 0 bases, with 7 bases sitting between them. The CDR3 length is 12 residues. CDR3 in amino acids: CASEGLNTEAFF. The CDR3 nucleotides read TGTGCCAGCGAGGGCTTGAACACTGAAGCTTTCTTT.

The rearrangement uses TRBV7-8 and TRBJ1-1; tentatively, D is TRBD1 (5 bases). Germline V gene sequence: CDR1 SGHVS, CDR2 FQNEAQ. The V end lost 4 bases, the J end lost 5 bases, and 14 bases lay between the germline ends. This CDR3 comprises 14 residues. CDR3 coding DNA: TGTGCCAGCAGCTCATATGGGGGGGATACTGAAGCTTTCTTT. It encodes CASSSYGGDTEAFF.

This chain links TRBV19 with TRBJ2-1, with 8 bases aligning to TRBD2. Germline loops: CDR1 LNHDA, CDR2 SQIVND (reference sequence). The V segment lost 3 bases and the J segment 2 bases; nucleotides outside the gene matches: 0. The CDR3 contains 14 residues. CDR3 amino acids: CASSISGTYNEQFF. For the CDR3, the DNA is TGTGCCAGTAGTATTAGCGGGACCTACAATGAGCAGTTCTTC. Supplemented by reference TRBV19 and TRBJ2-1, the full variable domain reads DGGITQSPKYLFRKEGQNVTLSCEQNLNHDAMYWYRQDPGQGLRLIYYSQIVNDFQKGDIAEGYSVSREKKESFPLTVTSAQKNPTAFYLCASSISGTYNEQFFGPGTRLTVL.

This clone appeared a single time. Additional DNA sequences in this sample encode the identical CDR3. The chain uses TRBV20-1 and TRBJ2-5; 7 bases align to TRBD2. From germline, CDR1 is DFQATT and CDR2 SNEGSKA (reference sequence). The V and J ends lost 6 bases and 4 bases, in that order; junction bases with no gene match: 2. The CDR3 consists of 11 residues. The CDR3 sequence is CSASGTETQYF. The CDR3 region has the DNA TGCAGTGCCAGCGGGACAGAGACCCAGTACTTC.

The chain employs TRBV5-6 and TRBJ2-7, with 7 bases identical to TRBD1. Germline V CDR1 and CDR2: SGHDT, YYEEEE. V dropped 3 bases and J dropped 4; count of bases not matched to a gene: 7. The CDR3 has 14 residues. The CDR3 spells CASSYLGTDYEQYF. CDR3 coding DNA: TGTGCCAGCAGCTACCTCGGGACAGATTACGAGCAGTACTTC.

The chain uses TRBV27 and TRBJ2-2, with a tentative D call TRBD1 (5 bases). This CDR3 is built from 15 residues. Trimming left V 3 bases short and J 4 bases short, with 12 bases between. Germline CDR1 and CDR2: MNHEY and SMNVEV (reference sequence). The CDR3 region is CASSFGRAGTGELFF. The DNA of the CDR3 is TGTGCCAGCAGTTTTGGCAGGGCAGGCACCGGGGAGCTGTTTTTT.

CDR3 sequence: CASRSGGHGQYF. In DNA form, the CDR3 reads TGTGCCAGCCGCAGCGGGGGCCACGGGCAGTACTTC. This chain joins TRBV12-3 or TRBV12-4 and TRBJ2-7; 8 bases map to TRBD2. After removal of 8 bases from V and 9 bases from J, the junction contained 9 bases not matched to a gene. The CDR3 covers 12 residues.

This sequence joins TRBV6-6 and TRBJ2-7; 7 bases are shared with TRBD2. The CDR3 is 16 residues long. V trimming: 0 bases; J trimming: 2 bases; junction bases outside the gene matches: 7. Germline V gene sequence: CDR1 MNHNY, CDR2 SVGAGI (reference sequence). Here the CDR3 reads CASSYSSAGDPYEQYF. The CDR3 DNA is TGTGCCAGCAGTTACTCGAGTGCGGGGGACCCCTACGAGCAGTACTTC.

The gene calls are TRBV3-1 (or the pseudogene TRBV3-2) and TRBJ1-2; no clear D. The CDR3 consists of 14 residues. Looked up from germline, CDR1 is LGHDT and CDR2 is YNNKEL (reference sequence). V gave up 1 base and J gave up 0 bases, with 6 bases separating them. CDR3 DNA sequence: TGTGCCAGCAGCCAAGTACGGTCTAACTATGGCTACACCTTC. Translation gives CASSQVRSNYGYTF.

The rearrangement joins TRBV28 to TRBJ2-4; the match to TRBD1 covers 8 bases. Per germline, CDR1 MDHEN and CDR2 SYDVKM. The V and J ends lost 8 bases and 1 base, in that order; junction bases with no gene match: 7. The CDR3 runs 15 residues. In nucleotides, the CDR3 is TGTGCCAGCTCGACAGGGGACGGGGCCAAAAACATTCAGTACTTC. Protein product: CASSTGDGAKNIQYF.

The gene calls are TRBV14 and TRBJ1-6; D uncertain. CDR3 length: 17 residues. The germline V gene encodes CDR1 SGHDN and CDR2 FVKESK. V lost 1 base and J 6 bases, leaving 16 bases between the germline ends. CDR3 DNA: TGTGCCAGCAGCCAAGTCGTGAATCCGAGTGGTAATTCACCCCTCCACTTT. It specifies CASSQVVNPSGNSPLHF.

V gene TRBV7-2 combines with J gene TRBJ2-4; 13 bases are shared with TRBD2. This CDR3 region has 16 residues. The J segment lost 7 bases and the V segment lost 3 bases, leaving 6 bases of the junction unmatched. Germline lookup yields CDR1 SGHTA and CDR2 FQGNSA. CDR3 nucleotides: TGTGCCAGCAGCTTTACTAGCGGGAGGGATATCAACATTCAGTACTTC. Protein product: CASSFTSGRDINIQYF.

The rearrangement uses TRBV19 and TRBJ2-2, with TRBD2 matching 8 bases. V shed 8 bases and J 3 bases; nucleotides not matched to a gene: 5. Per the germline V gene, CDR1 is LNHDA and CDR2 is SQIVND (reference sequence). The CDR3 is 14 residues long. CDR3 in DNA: TGTGCCAGTGCCGGCGGGGGGTACACCGGGGAGCTGTTTTTT. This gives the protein CASAGGGYTGELFF.

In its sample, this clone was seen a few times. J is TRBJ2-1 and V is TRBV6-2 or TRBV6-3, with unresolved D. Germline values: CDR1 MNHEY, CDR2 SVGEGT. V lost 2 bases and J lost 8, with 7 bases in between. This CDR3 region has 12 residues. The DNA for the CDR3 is TGTGCCAGCAGTTACCCGTCTCATGAGCAGTTCTTC. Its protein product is CASSYPSHEQFF.

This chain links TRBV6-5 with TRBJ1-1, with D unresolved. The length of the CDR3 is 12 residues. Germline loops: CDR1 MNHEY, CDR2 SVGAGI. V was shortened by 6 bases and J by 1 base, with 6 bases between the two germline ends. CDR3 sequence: CASRSQNTEAFF. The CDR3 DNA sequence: TGTGCCAGCAGGAGTCAGAACACTGAAGCTTTCTTT.

The chain's CDR3 is CASSFIGHTYNEQFF. The CDR3 DNA reads TGTGCCAGCAGCTTTATAGGACACACCTACAATGAGCAGTTCTTC. V and J are TRBV7-9 and TRBJ2-1; TRBD1 is a possible D gene (5 bases). V was cut by 3 bases and J by 2 bases, with 11 bases left in between. The CDR3 has 15 residues. Germline assignment: CDR1 SEHNR and CDR2 FQNEAQ (reference sequence).

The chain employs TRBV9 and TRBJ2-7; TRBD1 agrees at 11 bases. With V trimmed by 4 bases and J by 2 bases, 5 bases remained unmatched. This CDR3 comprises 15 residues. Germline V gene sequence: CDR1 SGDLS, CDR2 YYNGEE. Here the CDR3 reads CASSPGTGGTYEQYF. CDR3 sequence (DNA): TGTGCCAGCAGCCCGGGGACAGGGGGAACCTACGAGCAGTACTTC.